A selection of T cell receptor beta chains follows, all from one sample in a study of T cell responses to AZD1222 COVID-19 vaccine. The repertoire was sequenced with immunoSEQ multiplex PCR; TCRdb's copy has only in-frame clones and lacks some. The table records 250,000 to 300,000 clones, around 93% of them present only once. The sample here was peripheral blood, taken 28 days after the second AZD1222 dose. The source of these receptors is an adult who received the AZD1222 COVID-19 vaccine. CDR3s include the opening cysteine and the closing phenylalanine or tryptophan. A D gene is named only where the DNA matches it firmly. Some rows have no size entry. The others give once, few or many, or a class for an expanded clone.

-,TRBJ1-3,TRBV3-1/TRBV3-2,-,CASSQERLRNLPGNTIYF,TGTGCCAGCAGCCAAGAAAGATTGCGGAATCTCCCTGGAAACACCATATATTTT
-,TRBJ2-5,TRBV2,-,CASSEDLGETQYF,TGTGCCAGCAGTGAAGACCTGGGAGAGACCCAGTACTTC
-,TRBJ2-7,TRBV19,TRBD2,CASSVLAGVTYEQYF,TGTGCCAGTAGCGTACTAGCGGGAGTTACCTACGAGCAGTACTTC
-,TRBJ2-7,TRBV18,-,CASSPPDSHYEQYF,TGTGCCAGCTCACCACCAGACAGCCACTACGAGCAGTACTTC
-,TRBJ1-6,TRBV27,TRBD1,CASPHPGPVTGGAKWGSPLHF,TGTGCCAGCCCCCACCCCGGTCCCGTGACAGGGGGCGCTAAATGGGGCTCACCCCTCCACTTT
-,TRBJ1-2,TRBV6-5,-,CASSLVSGDGYTF,TGTGCCAGCAGCCTTGTATCAGGGGATGGCTACACCTTC
-,TRBJ2-1,TRBV5-5,-,CASSLDWNYNEQFF,TGTGCCAGCAGCTTGGACTGGAACTACAATGAGCAGTTCTTC
-,TRBJ1-4,TRBV30,TRBD1,CAWSVPGQGVEKLFF,TGTGCCTGGAGTGTTCCGGGACAGGGTGTTGAAAAACTGTTTTTT
-,TRBJ2-2,TRBV11-2,-,CASSLVVPGELFF,TGTGCCAGCAGCTTAGTGGTCCCGGGGGAGCTGTTTTTT
-,TRBJ1-1,TRBV5-1,-,CASSLGGGSANTEAFF,TGCGCCAGCAGCTTGGGAGGGGGATCGGCGAACACTGAAGCTTTCTTT
-,TRBJ1-1,TRBV7-3,-,CASSLGRNTEAFF,TGTGCCAGCAGCCTTGGGAGGAACACTGAAGCTTTCTTT
-,TRBJ2-3,TRBV6-6,TRBD1,CASSRTGGSGDTQYF,TGTGCCAGCAGCCGGACAGGGGGTAGTGGAGATACGCAGTATTTT
-,TRBJ1-2,TRBV15,-,CATSRATDATYGYTF,TGTGCCACCAGCAGGGCCACTGACGCGACCTATGGCTACACCTTC
-,TRBJ2-7,TRBV7-9,-,CASSPPSSYEQYF,TGTGCCAGCAGCCCGCCGAGCTCCTACGAGCAGTACTTC
-,TRBJ1-1,TRBV28,-,CASSSGGFGGNTEAFF,TGTGCCAGCAGTTCCGGGGGGTTCGGGGGCAACACTGAAGCTTTCTTT
-,TRBJ2-3,TRBV2,-,CASTSIDTQYF,TGTGCCAGCACTAGCATAGATACGCAGTATTTT
-,TRBJ1-1,TRBV18,-,CASSRAGAETEAFF,TGTGCCAGCTCACGCGCAGGGGCGGAGACTGAAGCTTTCTTT
-,TRBJ1-6,TRBV18,TRBD1,CASSPRQGDSPLHF,TGTGCCAGCTCACCACGACAGGGTGATTCACCCCTCCACTTT
-,TRBJ1-5,TRBV7-2,-,CASSLGPGQPQHF,TGTGCCAGCAGCTTAGGCCCGGGTCAGCCCCAGCATTTT
-,TRBJ2-2,TRBV5-5,-,CASSFYPGAGELFF,TGTGCCAGCAGCTTCTACCCCGGCGCCGGGGAGCTGTTTTTT
-,TRBJ2-7,TRBV3-1/TRBV3-2,-,CASSQGIGDSYEQYF,TGTGCCAGCAGCCAAGGAATAGGGGACTCCTACGAGCAGTACTTC
-,TRBJ2-7,TRBV10-2,TRBD2,CASSQSAYTSSGVYEQYF,TGCGCCAGCAGTCAGTCTGCCTACACGTCTAGCGGGGTTTACGAGCAGTACTTC
-,TRBJ2-7,TRBV5-4,-,CASSFGNYEQYF,TGTGCCAGCAGCTTCGGCAACTACGAGCAGTACTTC
-,TRBJ2-2,TRBV19,TRBD1,CATRGQGFTGELFF,TGTGCCACCAGGGGACAGGGGTTCACCGGGGAGCTGTTTTTT
-,TRBJ2-3,TRBV24-1,-,CATSDYPLTDTQYF,TGTGCCACCAGTGATTACCCCCTCACAGATACGCAGTATTTT
once,TRBJ2-7,TRBV6-2/TRBV6-3,-,CASSYAGWQYF,TGTGCCAGCAGTTACGCGGGCTGGCAGTACTTC
once,TRBJ1-1,TRBV14,-,CASSQDLGFRMNTEAFF,TGTGCCAGCAGCCAAGATTTAGGGTTCCGGATGAACACTGAAGCTTTCTTT
-,TRBJ1-3,TRBV4-1,-,CASSQEWEGIGNTIYF,TGCGCCAGCAGCCAAGAATGGGAGGGGATTGGAAACACCATATATTTT
-,TRBJ1-2,TRBV28,-,CASKLLQGYGYTF,TGTGCCAGCAAGTTATTGCAGGGCTATGGCTACACCTTC
once,TRBJ2-3,TRBV19,TRBD2,CASTLGGRTDTQYF,TGTGCCAGTACTCTCGGGGGGAGGACAGATACGCAGTATTTT
-,TRBJ2-1,TRBV18,TRBD2,CASSEAGSSYNEQFF,TGTGCCAGCTCCGAAGCGGGAAGCTCCTACAATGAGCAGTTCTTC
-,TRBJ2-2,TRBV18,TRBD1,CASSQGTGRTGELFF,TGTGCCAGCTCACAAGGGACAGGCCGGACCGGGGAGCTGTTTTTT
-,TRBJ2-3,TRBV7-9,-,CASSRGKDTQYF,TGTGCCAGCAGCCGCGGGAAAGATACGCAGTATTTT
-,TRBJ2-1,TRBV24-1,-,CATSDFQGGSYNEQFF,TGTGCCACCAGTGATTTCCAGGGTGGGTCCTACAATGAGCAGTTCTTC
-,TRBJ2-2,TRBV6-2/TRBV6-3,-,CASSLFRVANTGELFF,TGTGCCAGCAGCCTTTTTCGCGTCGCGAACACCGGGGAGCTGTTTTTT
-,TRBJ2-3,TRBV28,TRBD1,CASRTGTASTDTQYF,TGTGCCAGCAGGACCGGGACAGCTAGCACAGATACGCAGTATTTT
-,TRBJ2-2,TRBV21-1,-,CASSKISGLAGVNRGGELFF,TGTGCCAGCAGCAAAATCTCCGGGCTAGCGGGAGTTAACAGGGGCGGGGAGCTGTTTTTT
once,TRBJ1-2,TRBV30,-,CAWSVPNPYGRYGYTF,TGTGCCTGGAGTGTTCCCAACCCCTACGGCCGTTATGGCTACACCTTC
-,TRBJ1-5,TRBV9,-,CALGRGYSNQPQHF,TGTGCCCTCGGAAGGGGTTATAGCAATCAGCCCCAGCATTTT
-,TRBJ2-4,TRBV19,TRBD1,CASSIDLGQGKDIQYF,TGTGCCAGTAGTATAGATCTTGGACAGGGAAAGGACATTCAGTACTTC
-,TRBJ2-1,TRBV9,-,CASSPRQGPENEQFF,TGTGCCAGCAGCCCTCGTCAGGGCCCTGAGAATGAGCAGTTCTTC
-,TRBJ2-3,TRBV4-3,-,CASSQEGDTQYF,TGCGCCAGCAGCCAAGAGGGGGATACGCAGTATTTT
-,TRBJ2-3,TRBV5-5,-,CASSHPDTQYF,TGTGCCAGCAGCCACCCAGATACGCAGTATTTT
-,TRBJ2-1,TRBV14,-,CASSPDRLFLRGYNEQFF,TGTGCCAGCAGCCCTGACAGGCTGTTTTTGCGGGGGTACAATGAGCAGTTCTTC
-,TRBJ2-7,TRBV2,TRBD1,CATSRGRDGDEQYF,TGTGCCACCTCTAGGGGGCGAGACGGAGACGAGCAGTACTTC
once,TRBJ2-1,TRBV7-8,-,CASSLGAAGEQFF,TGTGCCAGCAGCTTAGGAGCAGCAGGAGAGCAGTTCTTC
-,TRBJ1-1,TRBV7-9,-,CASSKAAGYTEAFF,TGTGCCAGCAGCAAAGCTGCAGGTTACACTGAAGCTTTCTTT
-,TRBJ2-3,TRBV29-1,-,CSVTNGRQGDTQYF,TGCAGCGTGACAAACGGGAGACAGGGCGATACGCAGTATTTT
-,TRBJ2-7,TRBV20-1,TRBD1,CSASLKGRGVGWTGGYEQYF,TGCAGTGCTAGTCTCAAGGGTCGTGGTGTCGGATGGACAGGGGGGTACGAGCAGTACTTC
-,TRBJ2-1,TRBV6-5,-,CASSYVAGLSYNEQFF,TGTGCCAGCAGTTACGTGGCGGGACTCTCCTACAATGAGCAGTTCTTC
-,TRBJ1-3,TRBV7-8,-,CASSLGGGRSGNTIYF,TGTGCCAGCAGCTTAGGAGGTGGCCGCTCTGGAAACACCATATATTTT
-,TRBJ2-5,TRBV19,-,CASSIRGRETQYF,TGTGCCAGTAGTATACGGGGGAGAGAGACCCAGTACTTC
-,TRBJ2-1,TRBV2,-,CASRLRNEQFF,TGTGCCAGCAGACTTCGCAATGAGCAGTTCTTC
-,TRBJ1-2,TRBV5-8,-,CASSLVSDKGYTF,TGTGCCAGCAGCTTGGTTTCGGACAAAGGCTACACCTTC
-,TRBJ2-7,TRBV6-5,-,CASTRGYEQYF,TGTGCCAGCACTAGGGGCTACGAGCAGTACTTC
-,TRBJ2-7,TRBV10-3,-,CAIMSGPEQYF,TGTGCCATCATGTCGGGACCCGAGCAGTACTTC
-,TRBJ2-7,TRBV9,TRBD2,CASSVEPRGLAGDYEQYF,TGTGCCAGCAGCGTAGAGCCCCGCGGACTAGCGGGGGACTACGAGCAGTACTTC
-,TRBJ1-2,TRBV19,TRBD1,CASSPPTGTNSNYGYTF,TGTGCCAGTAGTCCCCCGACAGGGACTAACTCTAACTATGGCTACACCTTC
-,TRBJ1-1,TRBV6-2/TRBV6-3,TRBD1,CASSSGTGRGNPEAFF,TGTGCCAGCAGTTCCGGGACAGGGCGGGGGAACCCTGAAGCTTTCTTT
-,TRBJ1-1,TRBV12-3/TRBV12-4,-,CASCLSVETEAFF,TGTGCCAGCTGCCTTTCGGTGGAAACTGAAGCTTTCTTT